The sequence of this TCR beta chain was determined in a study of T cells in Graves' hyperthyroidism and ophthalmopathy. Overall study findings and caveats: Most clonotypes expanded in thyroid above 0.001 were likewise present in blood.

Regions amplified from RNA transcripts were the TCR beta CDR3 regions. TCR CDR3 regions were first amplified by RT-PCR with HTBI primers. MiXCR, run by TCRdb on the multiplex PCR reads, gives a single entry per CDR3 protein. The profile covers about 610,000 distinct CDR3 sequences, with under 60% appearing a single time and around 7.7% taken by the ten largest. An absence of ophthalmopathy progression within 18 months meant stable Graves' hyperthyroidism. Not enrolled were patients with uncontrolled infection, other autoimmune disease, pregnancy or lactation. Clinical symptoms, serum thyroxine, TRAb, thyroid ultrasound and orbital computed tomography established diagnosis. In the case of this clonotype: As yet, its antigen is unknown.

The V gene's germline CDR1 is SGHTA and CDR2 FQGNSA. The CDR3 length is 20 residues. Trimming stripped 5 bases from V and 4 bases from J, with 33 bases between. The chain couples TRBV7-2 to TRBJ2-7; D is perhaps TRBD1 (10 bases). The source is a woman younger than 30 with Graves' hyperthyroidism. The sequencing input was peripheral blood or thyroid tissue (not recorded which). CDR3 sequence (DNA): TGTGCCAGCAGCCTCGGGACAGGGGCCAGAGGGATTAGCGGGAGTTACGAGCAGTACTTC. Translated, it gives CASSLGTGARGISGSYEQYF. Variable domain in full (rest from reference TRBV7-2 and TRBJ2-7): GAGVSQSPSNKVTEKGKDVELRCDPISGHTALYWYRQSLGQGLEFLIYFQGNSAPDKSGLPSDRFSAERTGGSVSTLTIQRTQQEDSAVYLCASSLGTGARGISGSYEQYFGPGTRLTVT.